Below, 27 T cell receptor beta chains from the same sample are listed, as sequenced in a study of blood T cell repertoires in COVID-19. The method was immunoSEQ multiplex PCR; TCRdb's version includes in-frame clones alone and lacks a portion of them. The sample lists approximately 240,000 clones, around nine tenths occurring once. Sequenced sample: peripheral blood. The source of these receptors is a woman aged 35 to 49 who had recovered from COVID-19.

The V call is TRBV7-3, the J call TRBJ2-5, with 9 bases that match TRBD2. Germline V gene data show CDR1 as SGHTA and CDR2 as FQGTGA. V lost 5 bases to trimming and J lost 0 bases; unmatched junction nucleotides: 4. CDR3 length equals 15 residues. CDR3 nucleotides: TGTGCCAGCAGCCCCAGCGGGGGGTACCAAGAGACCCAGTACTTC. This codes for CASSPSGGYQETQYF.

The rearrangement links TRBV3-1 (or the pseudogene TRBV3-2) to TRBJ2-5, with 8 bases lining up with TRBD2. Germline V gene sequence: CDR1 LGHDT, CDR2 YNNKEL (reference sequence). V trimming: 7 bases; J trimming: 4 bases; junction bases outside the gene matches: 11. CDR3 size: 15 residues. The CDR3 nucleotides are TGTGCCAGCACCCCCGGGGGGGTTAGCGGAGAGACCCAGTACTTC. Translation: CASTPGGVSGETQYF.

This clone was seen only once. The chain combines TRBV19 with TRBJ2-2; TRBD1 matches 10 bases. The CDR3 consists of 16 residues. V was pared by 9 bases and J by 6 bases, with 13 bases of the junction left unmatched. Germline V CDR1 and CDR2: LNHDA, SQIVND (reference sequence). CDR3 sequence: CASQGGAGTGAGELFF. In nucleotides, the CDR3 is TGTGCCAGCCAGGGTGGAGCCGGGACAGGGGCCGGGGAGCTGTTTTTT.

This clone came up once. The CDR3 DNA sequence: TGTGCCAGCAGCCGGGGATCCCTCCCCAATGAGCAGTTCTTC. This encodes CASSRGSLPNEQFF. The chain carries TRBV7-9 and TRBJ2-1; maybe TRBD2 (5 bases). The CDR3 consists of 14 residues. Trimming took 5 bases from V and 6 from J, leaving 14 bases between them. The germline CDR1 and CDR2 sequences are SEHNR and FQNEAQ (reference sequence).

The chain couples TRBV7-2 to TRBJ2-2; D gene uncertain. Between the trimmed V and J ends, which lost 1 base and 4 bases, there was a span of 7 bases. Germline V gene lookup returns CDR1 SGHTA and CDR2 FQGNSA. This CDR3 comprises 14 residues. The CDR3 protein is CASSLVAVTGELFF. The CDR3 nucleotides read TGTGCCAGCAGCTTAGTGGCGGTCACCGGGGAGCTGTTTTTT.

The J gene is TRBJ1-6, the V gene TRBV14, with a tentative D call TRBD1 (6 bases). This CDR3 is 14 amino acids long. The germline V gene encodes CDR1 SGHDN and CDR2 FVKESK. The ends were cut back, 4 bases at V and 6 bases at J, with 10 bases in the middle. Here the CDR3 reads CASSRDIRNSPLHF. CDR3 coding DNA: TGTGCCAGCAGCCGGGACATCCGTAATTCACCCCTCCACTTT.

This clone was observed once. The rearrangement links TRBV6-6 to TRBJ2-3, with D perhaps matching TRBD1 (5 bases). V lost 2 bases, J lost 0 bases, and 9 bases lay in between. Germline CDR1 and CDR2: MNHNY and SVGAGI (reference sequence). The CDR3 length is 15 residues. The CDR3 region is CASSYQRQSTDTQYF. DNA of the CDR3: TGTGCCAGCAGTTACCAACGACAGAGCACAGATACGCAGTATTTT.

J is TRBJ1-2 and V is TRBV28, with D possibly being TRBD1 (6 bases). The CDR3 extends over 14 amino acids. Germline CDR1 and CDR2: MDHEN and SYDVKM. The V end was cut by 3 bases, the J end by 4 bases, with 12 bases between. The CDR3 region is CASSLGAGGYGYTF. The CDR3 DNA follows: TGTGCCAGCAGTTTGGGGGCGGGGGGCTATGGCTACACCTTC.

This chain joins TRBV11-3 and TRBJ2-7; 7 nucleotides align to TRBD2. This CDR3 spans 15 amino acids. Germline V gene sequence: CDR1 SGHNT, CDR2 YENEEA. The V gene end was trimmed by 5 bases and the J gene end by 1 base; junction bases not matched to a gene: 8. CDR3 residues: CASSPRRGGSYEQYF. CDR3 DNA: TGTGCCAGCAGCCCCCGGAGGGGAGGGTCCTACGAGCAGTACTTC.

The rearrangement links TRBV25-1 to TRBJ1-2; 7 bases map to TRBD1. Trimming at V came to 6 bases and at J to 4 bases, leaving 11 bases not matched to a gene. The V gene's germline CDR1 is MGHDK and CDR2 SYGVNS. The CDR3 spans 15 residues. This CDR3 is CASSGRQGLLYGYTF. Written as DNA, the CDR3 is TGTGCCAGCAGCGGAAGACAGGGCTTACTCTATGGCTACACCTTC.

This sequence joins TRBV6-2 or TRBV6-3 and TRBJ2-3; D is possibly TRBD2 (5 bases). V was pared by 2 bases and J by 6 bases, with 12 bases between. The CDR3 length is 14 residues. The germline V gene encodes CDR1 MNHEY and CDR2 SVGEGT. CDR3 DNA sequence: TGTGCCAGCAGTTACAGAGGGTTAGGGGATACGCAGTATTTT. This sequence encodes CASSYRGLGDTQYF.

The chain employs TRBV7-6 and TRBJ1-5, with D hard to call. V was shortened by 5 bases and J by 0 bases, with 17 bases between the two germline ends. The CDR3 is 17 amino acids. Germline-derived CDR1 and CDR2 are SGHVS and FNYEAQ. The CDR3 is CASSPRERTVSNQPQHF. CDR3 nucleotide sequence: TGTGCCAGCAGCCCCCGGGAACGCACCGTTAGCAATCAGCCCCAGCATTTT.

This chain uses TRBV5-3 with TRBJ1-2; 10 nucleotides match TRBD1. TRBV5-3 is classed as an ORF, of uncertain function. V gave up 0 bases and J gave up 3 bases; unmatched junction bases: 8. The CDR3 is 17 residues long. The CDR3, as DNA: TGTGCCAGAAGCTTGGGACAGGGGGCTATTTTCTACTATGGCTACACCTTC. Its translation is CARSLGQGAIFYYGYTF.

The chain combines TRBV30 with TRBJ1-2; D is unresolved. This CDR3 comprises 12 residues. Germline V gene lookup returns CDR1 GTSNPN and CDR2 SVGIG (reference sequence). V gave up 0 bases and J gave up 8 bases, with 10 bases separating them. CDR3 bases: TGTGCCTGGAGTGTAGGACCGGGGGGCTACACCTTC. The encoded protein is CAWSVGPGGYTF.

The chain is built from TRBV28 and TRBJ1-6, with 8 nucleotides matching TRBD1. V dropped 4 bases and J dropped 7; count of bases not matched to a gene: 9. The CDR3 sequence is 16 residues long. Germline V CDR1 and CDR2: MDHEN, SYDVKM. The CDR3 region has the DNA TGTGCCAGCAGTTCCGGGACAGGCCCTCAGAATTCACCCCTCCACTTT. It is translated as CASSSGTGPQNSPLHF.

The chain uses TRBV3-1 (or the pseudogene TRBV3-2) and TRBJ1-2; D ambiguous. CDR1 LGHDT and CDR2 YNNKEL come from the germline V gene (reference sequence). Between the trimmed V and J ends, which lost 0 bases and 5 bases, there was a span of 13 bases. The CDR3 loop spans 15 amino acids. This chain's CDR3 is CASSQDSPGLYGYTF. The CDR3, as DNA: TGTGCCAGCAGCCAAGATTCTCCGGGATTATATGGCTACACCTTC.

The J gene is TRBJ2-1, the V gene TRBV30; 8 bases are shared with TRBD2. V was clipped by 2 bases and J by 2 bases; unmatched bases: 8. The germline gives CDR1 GTSNPN, CDR2 SVGIG (reference sequence). The CDR3 runs to 16 residues. The CDR3 DNA follows: TGTGCCTGGAGTACCCCGGGGGGGAAGGCCTACAATGAGCAGTTCTTC. This sequence encodes CAWSTPGGKAYNEQFF.

This rearrangement joins TRBV5-6 to TRBJ2-1; 12 bases match TRBD2. Germline V gene lookup returns CDR1 SGHDT and CDR2 YYEEEE. This CDR3 is 19 amino acids long. V trimming: 0 bases; J trimming: 0 bases; junction bases outside the gene matches: 7. CDR3: CASSLVPSGRGPSYNEQFF. The CDR3 DNA reads as TGTGCCAGCAGCTTGGTTCCTAGCGGGAGGGGTCCCTCCTACAATGAGCAGTTCTTC.

The CDR3 is CASSLTIPEAFF. In nucleotides, the CDR3 is TGTGCCAGCAGCCTGACAATCCCCGAAGCTTTCTTT. V and J are TRBV7-9 and TRBJ1-1; D gene uncertain. Trimming removed 5 bases at V and 8 bases at J, with 12 bases between. Germline-derived CDR1 and CDR2 are SEHNR and FQNEAQ (reference sequence). This CDR3 spans 12 amino acids.

Only one count was recorded for this clone. This chain links TRBV18 with TRBJ1-1; weak D call: TRBD1 (6 bases). Germline V lookup: CDR1 KGHSH, CDR2 LQKENI. V dropped 3 bases and J dropped 11 bases, with 16 bases sitting between them. This CDR3 region has 13 residues. The CDR3, as DNA: TGTGCCAGCTCACCGACCGACAGGCTCGGGGCTTTCTTT. Its protein product is CASSPTDRLGAFF.

Many counts were recorded for this clone. The genes are TRBV7-9 and TRBJ2-7; no firm D call. In germline, CDR1 is SEHNR, CDR2 FQNEAQ (reference sequence). This CDR3 has 14 amino acids. V dropped 0 bases and J dropped 2 bases, with 8 bases sitting between them. The DNA for the CDR3 is TGTGCCAGCAGCTTAGCGTCCCGGGCCTACGAGCAGTACTTC. Translation: CASSLASRAYEQYF.

The chain couples TRBV27 to TRBJ1-1; 7 bases line up with TRBD1. CDR1 is MNHEY, CDR2 SMNVEV, per germline (reference sequence). The CDR3 is 16 residues long. The V segment lost 6 bases and the J segment 4 bases; nucleotides outside the gene matches: 14. CDR3 amino acids: CASRPTGVAQGTEAFF. CDR3 in DNA: TGTGCCAGCAGGCCTACAGGGGTCGCCCAAGGCACTGAAGCTTTCTTT.

This chain joins TRBV6-2 or TRBV6-3 and TRBJ2-6; D remains ambiguous. V lost 10 bases and J lost 1, with 17 bases in between. CDR1 MNHEY and CDR2 SVGEGT come from the germline V gene. The CDR3 runs 16 residues. CDR3 amino acids: CATSKAGASGANVLTF. The CDR3 coding sequence is TGTGCCACCAGCAAGGCAGGTGCTTCTGGGGCCAACGTCCTGACTTTC.

This clone appeared once. The V and J genes are TRBV6-6 and TRBJ1-4, with D possibly being TRBD1 (6 bases). Germline V gene sequence: CDR1 MNHNY, CDR2 SVGAGI (reference sequence). Trimming removed 0 bases from V and 10 bases from J, with 18 bases in between. This CDR3 has 16 residues. CDR3: CASSYSWGGLGGKLFF. CDR3 DNA: TGTGCCAGCAGTTACTCGTGGGGTGGGTTAGGGGGAAAACTGTTTTTT.

The chain couples TRBV28 to TRBJ2-1; 10 nucleotides align to TRBD2. After removal of 7 bases from V and 5 bases from J, the junction contained 8 bases not matched to a gene. The CDR3 is 15 amino acids. The germline CDR1 and CDR2 sequences are MDHEN and SYDVKM. The CDR3 protein is CASTVAGGLNNEQFF. CDR3 DNA: TGTGCCAGCACGGTAGCGGGAGGTCTGAACAATGAGCAGTTCTTC.

Comments on this clone: A junction boundary mismatches the germline segment, possibly from a read error. The rearrangement joins TRBV25-1 to TRBJ2-5; TRBD2 matches at 7 bases. The CDR3 has 14 amino acids. CDR1 and CDR2 from the germline V gene are MGHDK and SYGVNS. CDR3: CASSEGAGEETQYF. The CDR3 nucleotides read TGTGCCAGCAGTGAAGGCGCGGGGGAAGAGACCCAATACTTC.

The gene calls are TRBV11-3 and TRBJ2-3; D is uncertain. This CDR3 has 13 amino acids. Trimming shortened V by 0 bases and J by 6 bases, and 7 bases separated the two germline ends. Per germline, CDR1 SGHNT and CDR2 YENEEA. Written as DNA, the CDR3 is TGTGCCAGCAGCTTAGATTTCGGGGATACGCAGTATTTT. Protein: CASSLDFGDTQYF.